The 16 T cell receptor beta chains below were found in one sample sequenced in a study of cytomegalovirus exposure and HLA in healthy donors. PCR primers comprised 60 Vbeta and 13 Jbeta primers. Produced via immunoSEQ multiplex PCR; TCRdb's table is partial and in-frame only. This sample has some 150,000 clones, with around three quarters found just once. Material for sequencing was PBMCs. These receptors originate from a man between 35 and 55 years old in good health and CMV-seropositive.

The V call is TRBV9, the J call TRBJ1-4; 7 nucleotides line up with TRBD1. The germline V gene has CDR1 SGDLS and CDR2 YYNGEE. With 0 bases clipped from V and 8 bases from J, the junction kept 7 bases outside the gene matches. CDR3 size: 15 residues. CDR3 nucleotides: TGTGCCAGCAGCGTAGAGGCCAGGGGGAAGGAAAAACTGTTTTTT. As protein: CASSVEARGKEKLFF.

The sample holds one count of this clone. The chain carries TRBV7-2 and TRBJ2-5, with TRBD1 as a possible D gene (6 bases). Trimming took off 1 base at V and 5 bases at J, with 17 bases between the two ends. Germline V lookup: CDR1 SGHTA, CDR2 FQGNSA. The CDR3 sequence is 16 residues long. The CDR3 region has the DNA TGTGCCAGCAGCTTAGAGTTGGGCAGGGGCCTTGAGACCCAGTACTTC. Its protein is CASSLELGRGLETQYF. The complete variable domain, with remaining parts taken from reference TRBV7-2 and TRBJ2-5, reads GAGVSQSPSNKVTEKGKDVELRCDPISGHTALYWYRQSLGQGLEFLIYFQGNSAPDKSGLPSDRFSAERTGGSVSTLTIQRTQQEDSAVYLCASSLELGRGLETQYFGPGTRLLVL.

Many counts were recorded for this clone. The chain employs TRBV18 and TRBJ1-5, with 8 bases lining up with TRBD1. The CDR3 extends over 14 amino acids. The germline CDR1 and CDR2 sequences are KGHSH and LQKENI. V was clipped by 5 bases and J by 9 bases; unmatched bases: 9. This CDR3 reads CASSSDRAGGPQHF. The CDR3 region has the DNA TGTGCCAGCTCATCGGACAGGGCGGGCGGGCCCCAGCATTTT.

CDR3 loop: CASSQETDTQYF. DNA of the CDR3: TGCGCCAGCAGCCAAGAGACAGATACGCAGTATTTT. J is TRBJ2-3 and V is TRBV5-1; D not resolved. CDR3 length: 12 amino acids. Germline loops: CDR1 SGHRS, CDR2 YFSETQ. With 4 bases removed from V and 3 bases from J, the gap between germline ends came to 6 bases.

The table lists this clone with a few counts. V gene TRBV5-1 combines with J gene TRBJ1-4, with D possibly TRBD1 on 6 matching bases. The CDR3 is made up of 18 amino acids. CDR1 is SGHRS and CDR2 is YFSETQ in the germline V gene. V was trimmed by 4 bases and J by 0 bases, leaving 19 bases between them. The chain's CDR3 is CASSRSPQGQTTNEKLFF. The CDR3, as DNA: TGCGCCAGCAGCCGAAGCCCACAGGGACAAACAACTAATGAAAAACTGTTTTTT.

This CDR3 is CASSIDPGSEAFF. The CDR3 DNA sequence: TGTGCCAGTAGTATAGATCCAGGGTCTGAAGCTTTCTTT. V gene TRBV19 combines with J gene TRBJ1-1, with D tentatively TRBD1 (5 bases). This CDR3 is 13 amino acids long. V was shortened by 0 bases and J by 6 bases, with 8 bases between the two germline ends. In germline, CDR1 is LNHDA, CDR2 SQIVND (reference sequence).

The V gene is TRBV11-3, the J gene TRBJ2-7; the D gene is possibly TRBD2 (6 bases). The CDR3 runs to 14 residues. Trimming left V 7 bases short and J 3 bases short, with 16 bases between. CDR1 is SGHNT and CDR2 is YENEEA in the germline V gene. The CDR3 DNA reads as TGTGCCAGCACCCGGAGGGAGTCCCTCTACGAGCAGTACTTC. Amino acid sequence: CASTRRESLYEQYF.

The chain joins TRBV7-6 to TRBJ2-3; the match to TRBD2 covers 15 bases. The CDR3 is 18 amino acids. The V and J ends lost 5 bases and 3 bases, in that order; junction bases with no gene match: 9. Germline values: CDR1 SGHVS, CDR2 FNYEAQ. CDR3 sequence (DNA): TGTGCCAGCAGCCCAGGGACTAGCGGGAGGACGCAGACAGATACGCAGTATTTT. This gives the protein CASSPGTSGRTQTDTQYF.

The table lists this clone with a few counts. The gene calls are TRBV27 and TRBJ2-7, with a tentative D call TRBD1 (5 bases). Trimming removed 3 bases at V and 3 bases at J, with 12 bases between. Germline V CDR1 and CDR2: MNHEY, SMNVEV (reference sequence). The CDR3 has 14 residues. DNA of the CDR3: TGTGCCAGCAGTTTTCAGGGCAGCCTCTACGAGCAGTACTTC. It is translated as CASSFQGSLYEQYF.

The V and J genes are TRBV19 and TRBJ2-3, with TRBD2 matching over 11 bases. The CDR3 sequence is 18 residues long. Per the germline V gene, CDR1 is LNHDA and CDR2 is SQIVND (reference sequence). V shed 9 bases and J 2 bases; nucleotides not matched to a gene: 16. This CDR3 reads CASKPSSMGLADTDTQYF. CDR3 nucleotides: TGTGCCAGCAAACCAAGCTCGATGGGACTAGCGGACACAGATACGCAGTATTTT.

This chain joins TRBV2 and TRBJ2-7; TRBD1 is a possible D gene (6 bases). Germline V gene sequence: CDR1 SNHLY, CDR2 FYNNEI. CDR3 length: 12 amino acids. Trimming stripped 7 bases from V and 4 bases from J, with 11 bases between. CDR3 sequence reads: CASKQGTYEQYF. The DNA of the CDR3 is TGTGCCAGCAAACAGGGAACATACGAGCAGTACTTC.

J is TRBJ1-2 and V is TRBV19, with 10 bases aligning to TRBD1. Germline CDR1 LNHDA, CDR2 SQIVND (reference sequence). Trimming cost V 6 bases and J 2 bases; bases outside gene matches: 6. There are 15 residues in the CDR3. The CDR3 coding sequence is TGTGCCAGTAGCACTCAGGACAGGGGGAACTATGGCTACACCTTC. The encoded protein is CASSTQDRGNYGYTF.

V usage is TRBV6-5 and J usage is TRBJ2-7; 7 bases map to TRBD1. Germline V gene data show CDR1 as MNHEY and CDR2 as SVGAGI. There are 14 residues in the CDR3. With 2 bases clipped from V and 2 bases from J, the junction kept 3 bases outside the gene matches. The DNA of the CDR3 is TGTGCCAGCAGTTACGGGGGACAGCCCTACGAGCAGTACTTC. It translates to CASSYGGQPYEQYF.

This clone was seen a single time. The V gene is TRBV5-1, the J gene TRBJ1-4, with D maybe TRBD1 (6 bases). Germline V gene data show CDR1 as SGHRS and CDR2 as YFSETQ. This CDR3 spans 15 amino acids. V was pared by 4 bases and J by 3 bases, with 13 bases between. CDR3 sequence (DNA): TGCGCCAGCAGCCCGATGGGGGCGGCTAATGAAAAACTGTTTTTT. It yields the protein CASSPMGAANEKLFF.

The chain combines TRBV7-9 with TRBJ1-1; perhaps TRBD1 as D (5 bases). This CDR3 has 15 amino acids. Trimming removed 5 bases from V and 2 bases from J, with 15 bases in between. From germline, CDR1 is SEHNR and CDR2 FQNEAQ (reference sequence). CDR3 bases: TGTGCCAGCAGCGGAGACGGAGGGGCCAACACTGAAGCTTTCTTT. Encoded protein: CASSGDGGANTEAFF.

J is TRBJ2-2 and V is TRBV5-1, with D possibly TRBD2 on 6 matching bases. Trimming left V 1 base short and J 7 bases short, with 14 bases between. The germline V gene encodes CDR1 SGHRS and CDR2 YFSETQ. The CDR3 covers 15 residues. CDR3 nucleotides: TGCGCCAGCAGCTTGAGGGCGGGAACGGGCGGGGAGCTGTTTTTT. It yields the protein CASSLRAGTGGELFF.